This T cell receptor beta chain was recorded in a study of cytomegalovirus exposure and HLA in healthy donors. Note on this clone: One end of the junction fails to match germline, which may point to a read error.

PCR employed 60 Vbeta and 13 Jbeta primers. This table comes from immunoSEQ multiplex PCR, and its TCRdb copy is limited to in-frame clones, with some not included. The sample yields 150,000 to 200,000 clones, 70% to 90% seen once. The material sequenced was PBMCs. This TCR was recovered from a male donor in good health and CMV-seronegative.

The CDR3 bases are TGTGCCAGCGGTGACGGAATGGGGACAGGGGGCAGTGAGACCCAGTACTTC. This translates into CASGDGMGTGGSETQYF. J is TRBJ2-5 and V is TRBV6-1; 12 bases match TRBD1. Germline CDR1 and CDR2: MNHNS and SASEGT. The CDR3 sequence is 17 residues long.